The rows below give T cell receptor beta chains drawn from one sample of a study of blood T cell repertoires in COVID-19. The table came from immunoSEQ multiplex PCR; TCRdb's copy has only in-frame clones and leaves some out. The data contain 300,000 to 450,000 clones, around 87% of them singletons. The sample comprised PBMCs or T cells enriched from blood (not recorded which). The receptors originated from a man aged 25-45 years who had recovered from COVID-19. Each CDR3 is given without its conserved first and last residue.

J	V	CDR3
TRBJ2-1	TRBV28	ASSLWTSGGYNEQF
TRBJ1-4	TRBV4-1	ASSQEGQGGKLF
TRBJ2-7	TRBV5-1	ASSLVRTGTEEQY
TRBJ2-1	TRBV6-5	ASSPAGTENNEQF
TRBJ2-2	TRBV28	ASSLAGGTGELF
TRBJ2-3	TRBV7-6	ASSGQPSTDTQY
TRBJ2-2	TRBV7-9	ASSRVGDSYNTGELF
TRBJ2-1	TRBV5-4	ASSLERTGLNEQF
TRBJ2-3	TRBV29-1	SALTSGTATWDTQY
TRBJ1-1	TRBV30	AWFNRGLVEAF
TRBJ1-1	TRBV19	ASSPRSLNTEAF
TRBJ1-1	TRBV10-3	AISERDRKNTEAF
TRBJ2-3	TRBV5-4	ASSLSDSTDTQY
TRBJ1-2	TRBV6-1	ASSQDTSGGYT
TRBJ1-5	TRBV7-2	ASSLGGRSNQPQH
TRBJ1-6	TRBV4-3	ASSQVEGSPLH
TRBJ1-3	TRBV7-9	ASSLGVGSSGNTIY
TRBJ1-1	TRBV5-5	ASSQTRGEAF
TRBJ1-1	TRBV18	ASSPETGGAREAF
TRBJ2-3	TRBV30	AWTRTLRTGGMENTQY
TRBJ1-1	TRBV6-4	ASSDWPEAF
TRBJ1-5	TRBV19	ASSFRQGGNQPQH
TRBJ1-1	TRBV7-9	ASSPTDRDQEAF
TRBJ1-6	TRBV5-4	ASSSPGQGSPLH
TRBJ1-2	TRBV12-3/TRBV12-4	ASSLGTGFGYT
TRBJ1-4	TRBV4-1	ASSHFVNEKLF
TRBJ2-7	TRBV20-1	SASLGTGSYEQY
TRBJ2-3	TRBV24-1	ATSDSPGGTDTQY
TRBJ2-7	TRBV7-3	ASSSSGGTYEQY
TRBJ1-6	TRBV5-4	ASSSRDTVSPLH
TRBJ1-6	TRBV30	AWHRGGSPLH
TRBJ1-6	TRBV19	ASSIVGVGSPLH
TRBJ1-6	TRBV4-3	ASSQVPDRYNSPLH
TRBJ2-3	TRBV7-6	ASSLRGPTDTQY
TRBJ2-7	TRBV5-4	ASSLFRGGSSYEQY
TRBJ1-2	TRBV5-1	ASSLGSGGDGYT
TRBJ2-5	TRBV12-5	ASLTGEETQY
TRBJ2-1	TRBV15	ATSRDSRVEYYNEQF
TRBJ1-1	TRBV5-6	ASSYWTRLMNTEAF
TRBJ2-7	TRBV14	ASSKPGLAAYEQY
TRBJ2-7	TRBV7-8	ASSLGGTGNYEQY
TRBJ2-5	TRBV7-2	ASSLASGDRETQY
TRBJ2-7	TRBV27	ASSPDRVYEQY